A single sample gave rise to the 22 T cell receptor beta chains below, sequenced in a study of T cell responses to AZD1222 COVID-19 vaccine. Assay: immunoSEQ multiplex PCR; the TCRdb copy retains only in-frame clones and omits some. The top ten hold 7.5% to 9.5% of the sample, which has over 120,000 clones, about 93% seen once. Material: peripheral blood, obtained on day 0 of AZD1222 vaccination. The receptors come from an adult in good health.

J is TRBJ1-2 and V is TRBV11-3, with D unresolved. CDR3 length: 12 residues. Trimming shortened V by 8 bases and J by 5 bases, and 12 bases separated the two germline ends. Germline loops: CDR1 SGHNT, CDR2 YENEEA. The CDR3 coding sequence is TGTGCCAGCGCCGCGGTGGGTTATGGCTACACCTTC. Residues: CASAAVGYGYTF.

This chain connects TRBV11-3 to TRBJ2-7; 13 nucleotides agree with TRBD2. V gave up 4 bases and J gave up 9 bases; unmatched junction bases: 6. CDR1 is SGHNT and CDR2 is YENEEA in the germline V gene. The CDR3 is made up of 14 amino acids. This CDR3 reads CASSSRTSGGVQYF. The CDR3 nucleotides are TGTGCCAGCAGCTCCCGGACTAGCGGGGGAGTGCAGTACTTC.

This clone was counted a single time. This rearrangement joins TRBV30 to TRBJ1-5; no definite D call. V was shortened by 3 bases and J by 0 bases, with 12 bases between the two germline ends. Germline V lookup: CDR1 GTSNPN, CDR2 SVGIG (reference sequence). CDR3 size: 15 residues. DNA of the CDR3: TGTGCCTGGAGCCCCTGGGCAGGTAGCAATCAGCCCCAGCATTTT. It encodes CAWSPWAGSNQPQHF.

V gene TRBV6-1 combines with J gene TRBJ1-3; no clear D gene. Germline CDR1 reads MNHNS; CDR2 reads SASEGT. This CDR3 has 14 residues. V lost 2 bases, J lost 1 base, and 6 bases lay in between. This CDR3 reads CASSEYVSGNTIYF. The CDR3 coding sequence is TGTGCCAGCAGTGAATACGTGTCTGGAAACACCATATATTTT.

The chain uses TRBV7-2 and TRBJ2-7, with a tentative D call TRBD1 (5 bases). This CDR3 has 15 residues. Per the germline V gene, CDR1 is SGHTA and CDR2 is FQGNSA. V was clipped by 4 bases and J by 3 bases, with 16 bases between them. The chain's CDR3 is CASSSYVGQGYEQYF. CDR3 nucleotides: TGTGCCAGCAGCTCCTACGTCGGGCAGGGCTACGAGCAGTACTTC.

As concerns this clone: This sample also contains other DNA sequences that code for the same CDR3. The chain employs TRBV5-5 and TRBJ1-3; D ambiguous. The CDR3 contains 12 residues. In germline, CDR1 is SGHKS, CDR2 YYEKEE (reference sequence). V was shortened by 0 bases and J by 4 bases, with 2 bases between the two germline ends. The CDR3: CASSLGGNTIYF. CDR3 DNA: TGTGCCAGCAGCTTGGGGGGAAACACCATATATTTT. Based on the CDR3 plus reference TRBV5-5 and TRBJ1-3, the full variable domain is DAGVTQSPTHLIKTRGQQVTLRCSPISGHKSVSWYQQVLGQGPQFIFQYYEKEERGRGNFPDRFSARQFPNYSSELNVNALLLGDSALYLCASSLGGNTIYFGEGSWLTVV.

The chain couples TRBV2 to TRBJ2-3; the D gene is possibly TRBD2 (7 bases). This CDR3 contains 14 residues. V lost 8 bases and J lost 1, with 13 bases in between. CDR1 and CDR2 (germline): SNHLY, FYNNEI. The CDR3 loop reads CASGRGAGTDTQYF. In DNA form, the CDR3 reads TGTGCCAGCGGACGGGGGGCAGGCACAGATACGCAGTATTTT.

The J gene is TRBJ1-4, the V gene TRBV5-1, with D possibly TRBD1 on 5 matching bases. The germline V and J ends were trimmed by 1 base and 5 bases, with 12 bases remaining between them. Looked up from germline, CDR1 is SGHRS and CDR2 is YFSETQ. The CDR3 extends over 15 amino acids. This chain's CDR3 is CASSLFGTANEKLFF. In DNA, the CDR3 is TGCGCCAGCAGCTTGTTTGGGACGGCAAATGAAAAACTGTTTTTT. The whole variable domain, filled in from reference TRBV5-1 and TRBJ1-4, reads KAGVTQTPRYLIKTRGQQVTLSCSPISGHRSVSWYQQTPGQGLQFLFEYFSETQRNKGNFPGRFSGRQFSNSRSEMNVSTLELGDSALYLCASSLFGTANEKLFFGSGTQLSVL.

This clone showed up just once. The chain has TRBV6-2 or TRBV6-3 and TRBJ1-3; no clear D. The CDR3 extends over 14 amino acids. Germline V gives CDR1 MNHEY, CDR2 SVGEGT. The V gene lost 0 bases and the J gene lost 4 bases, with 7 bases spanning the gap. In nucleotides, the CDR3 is TGTGCCAGCAGTTACTCGACGAACGGAAACACCATATATTTT. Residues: CASSYSTNGNTIYF.

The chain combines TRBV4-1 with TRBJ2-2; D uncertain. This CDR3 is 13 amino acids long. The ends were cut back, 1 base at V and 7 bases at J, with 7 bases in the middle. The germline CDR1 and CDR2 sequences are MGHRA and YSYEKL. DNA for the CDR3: TGCGCCAGCAGCCAAGGCTGGGACGGGGAGCTGTTTTTT. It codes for CASSQGWDGELFF.

DNA for the CDR3: TGTGCCAGCTCACGAATTGGAGAGACCCAGTACTTC. This encodes CASSRIGETQYF. This chain joins TRBV18 and TRBJ2-5; D not resolved. The CDR3 is made up of 12 amino acids. The V gene lost 4 bases and the J gene lost 4 bases, with 7 bases spanning the gap. In germline, CDR1 is KGHSH, CDR2 LQKENI.

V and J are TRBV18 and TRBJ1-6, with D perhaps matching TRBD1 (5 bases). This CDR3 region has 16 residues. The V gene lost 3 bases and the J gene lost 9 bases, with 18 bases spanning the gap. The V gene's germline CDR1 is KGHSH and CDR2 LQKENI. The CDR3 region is CASSPVVGRAGSPLHF. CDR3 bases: TGTGCCAGCTCACCCGTAGTAGGCAGGGCAGGTTCACCCCTCCACTTT.

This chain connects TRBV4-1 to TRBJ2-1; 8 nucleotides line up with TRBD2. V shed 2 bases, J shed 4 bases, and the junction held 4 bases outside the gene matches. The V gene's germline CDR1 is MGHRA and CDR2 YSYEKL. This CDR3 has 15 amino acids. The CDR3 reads CASSQRSGEYNEQFF. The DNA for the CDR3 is TGCGCCAGCAGCCAACGTAGCGGGGAATACAATGAGCAGTTCTTC.

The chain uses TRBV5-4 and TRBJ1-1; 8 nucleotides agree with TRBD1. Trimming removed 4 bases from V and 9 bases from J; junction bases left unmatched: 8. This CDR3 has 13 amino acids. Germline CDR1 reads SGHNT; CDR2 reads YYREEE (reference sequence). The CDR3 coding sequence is TGTGCCAGCAGCCCTCAGGGGGCGGTGAAAGCTTTCTTT. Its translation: CASSPQGAVKAFF.

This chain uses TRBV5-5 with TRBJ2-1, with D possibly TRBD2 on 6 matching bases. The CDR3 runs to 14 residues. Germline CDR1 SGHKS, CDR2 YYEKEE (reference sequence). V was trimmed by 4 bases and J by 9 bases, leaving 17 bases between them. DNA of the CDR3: TGTGCCAGCAGCGTGGGGACTGCACTTCGTGAGCAGTTCTTC. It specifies CASSVGTALREQFF.

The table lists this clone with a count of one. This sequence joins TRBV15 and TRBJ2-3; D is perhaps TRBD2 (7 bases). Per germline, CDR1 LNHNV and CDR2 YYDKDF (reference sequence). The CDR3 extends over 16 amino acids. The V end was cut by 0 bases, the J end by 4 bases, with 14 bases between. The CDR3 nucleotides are TGTGCCACCAGCAGAGACGGGGGGCGCGGGGCAGATACGCAGTATTTT. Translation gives CATSRDGGRGADTQYF.

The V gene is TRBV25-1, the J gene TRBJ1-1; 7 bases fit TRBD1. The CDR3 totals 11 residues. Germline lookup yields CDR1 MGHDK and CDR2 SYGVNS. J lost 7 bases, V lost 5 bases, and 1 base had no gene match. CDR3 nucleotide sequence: TGTGCCAGCAGTAGACAGGGTGAAGCTTTCTTT. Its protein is CASSRQGEAFF.

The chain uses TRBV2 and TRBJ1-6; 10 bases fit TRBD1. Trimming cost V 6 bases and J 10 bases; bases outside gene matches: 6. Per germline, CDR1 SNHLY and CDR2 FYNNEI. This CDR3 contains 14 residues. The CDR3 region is CASREGQGISPLHF. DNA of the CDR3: TGTGCCAGCAGGGAGGGACAGGGGATATCACCCCTCCACTTT.

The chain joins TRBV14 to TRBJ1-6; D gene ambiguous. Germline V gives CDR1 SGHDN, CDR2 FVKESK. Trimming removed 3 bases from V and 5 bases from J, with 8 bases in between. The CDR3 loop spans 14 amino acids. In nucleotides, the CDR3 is TGTGCCAGCAGCCATTTACAGAATAATTCACCCCTCCACTTT. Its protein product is CASSHLQNNSPLHF.

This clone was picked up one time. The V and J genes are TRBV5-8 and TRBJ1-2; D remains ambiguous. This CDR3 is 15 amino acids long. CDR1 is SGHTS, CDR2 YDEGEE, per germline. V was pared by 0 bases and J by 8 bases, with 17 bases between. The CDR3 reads CASSLDGETIRGYTF. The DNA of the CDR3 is TGTGCCAGCAGCTTGGACGGCGAAACAATACGGGGCTACACCTTC.

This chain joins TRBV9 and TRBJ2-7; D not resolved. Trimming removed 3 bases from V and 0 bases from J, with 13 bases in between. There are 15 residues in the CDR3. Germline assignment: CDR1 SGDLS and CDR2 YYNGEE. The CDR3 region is CASSATPGSSYEQYF. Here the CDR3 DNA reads TGTGCCAGCAGCGCCACCCCCGGGTCCTCCTACGAGCAGTACTTC.

In nucleotides, the CDR3 is TGTGCCAGCAGGAAGGGGCGGAATGAGCAGTTCTTC. It codes for CASRKGRNEQFF. The chain has TRBV5-8 and TRBJ2-1; possibly TRBD1 for D (5 bases). Deletions cut 5 bases from V and 7 bases from J, with 10 bases between. The length of the CDR3 is 12 residues. CDR1 and CDR2 from the germline V gene are SGHTS and YDEGEE.